What follows are 20 T cell receptor beta chains derived from one specimen sequenced in a study of control samples from healthy donors and cancer patients. The table came from immunoSEQ multiplex PCR; TCRdb's copy has only in-frame clones and leaves some out. The data hold tens of thousands of clones, with around 90% observed a single time. The sample taken for sequencing was blood. The source of these receptors is a woman in her seventies in good health.

The chain uses TRBV15 and TRBJ2-7, with D perhaps TRBD1 (6 bases). The V end lost 2 bases, the J end lost 2 bases, and 7 bases lay between the germline ends. CDR3 length equals 13 residues. The germline V gene encodes CDR1 LNHNV and CDR2 YYDKDF (reference sequence). In DNA, the CDR3 is TGTGCCACCAGCAGACCAGGGGCCTACGAGCAGTACTTC. Amino acid sequence: CATSRPGAYEQYF.

The chain links TRBV4-1 to TRBJ2-1; D might be TRBD1 or TRBD2, each matching 6 bases. This CDR3 comprises 16 residues. Germline V CDR1 and CDR2: MGHRA, YSYEKL. Trimming cost V 0 bases and J 4 bases, with 13 bases left between them. CDR3 coding DNA: TGCGCCAGCAGCCAAGATACGGGGGCCACATACAATGAGCAGTTCTTC. This gives the protein CASSQDTGATYNEQFF.

The CDR3 protein is CASSPTPEGNTIYF. CDR3 coding DNA: TGTGCCAGCTCACCTACCCCGGAGGGAAACACCATATATTTT. The rearrangement links TRBV18 to TRBJ1-3; the D is unclear. Germline loops: CDR1 KGHSH, CDR2 LQKENI. The CDR3 sequence is 14 residues long. V gave up 3 bases and J gave up 4 bases, with 10 bases separating them.

V and J are TRBV6-2 or TRBV6-3 and TRBJ2-1; TRBD1 agrees at 8 bases. The germline V gene encodes CDR1 MNHEY and CDR2 SVGEGT. The ends lost 2 bases at V and 6 bases at J; junction bases unmatched: 9. The CDR3 has 16 amino acids. The CDR3 region has the DNA TGTGCCAGCAGTTACCGCCGGGACAGGTATGGCAATGAGCAGTTCTTC. Translation gives CASSYRRDRYGNEQFF.

The CDR3 here is CASSWGTSPLHF. DNA for the CDR3: TGTGCCAGCAGCTGGGGTACTTCACCCCTCCACTTT. The chain is built from TRBV11-2 and TRBJ1-6; D not certain. The CDR3 totals 12 residues. The V gene lost 4 bases and the J gene lost 9 bases, with 7 bases spanning the gap. Germline values: CDR1 SGHAT, CDR2 FQNNGV.

The chain carries TRBV4-1 and TRBJ1-4, with D perhaps TRBD1 (5 bases). The CDR3 runs to 17 residues. V lost 0 bases, J lost 3 bases, and 14 bases lay in between. In germline, CDR1 is MGHRA, CDR2 YSYEKL. CDR3 coding DNA: TGCGCCAGCAGCCAAGATGTGACAGACCTCTCTAATGAAAAACTGTTTTTT. This translates into CASSQDVTDLSNEKLFF.

The CDR3 bases are TGCGCCAGCAGCTTACGCGACATCCAGAGCACAGATACGCAGTATTTT. Its protein product is CASSLRDIQSTDTQYF. This rearrangement joins TRBV5-1 to TRBJ2-3; D remains ambiguous. Germline CDR1 reads SGHRS; CDR2 reads YFSETQ. The CDR3 sequence is 16 residues long. Trimming removed 2 bases from V and 0 bases from J, with 13 bases in between.

The CDR3, as DNA: TGTGCCTGGAGGAAAGTAGGCTACACCTTC. Protein sequence: CAWRKVGYTF. This rearrangement joins TRBV30 to TRBJ1-2; D ambiguous. Looked up from germline, CDR1 is GTSNPN and CDR2 is SVGIG (reference sequence). This CDR3 has 10 amino acids. Trimming took 3 bases from V and 8 from J, leaving 7 bases between them.

The V gene is TRBV11-2, the J gene TRBJ2-7; a weak D match, TRBD2 (5 bases). The V gene's germline CDR1 is SGHAT and CDR2 FQNNGV. CDR3 length: 16 residues. Trimming removed 3 bases from V and 0 bases from J, with 15 bases in between. The chain's CDR3 is CASSFEGRIPSYEQYF. The CDR3, as DNA: TGTGCCAGCAGCTTTGAGGGCCGGATCCCCTCCTACGAGCAGTACTTC.

This clone showed up just a few times. This chain uses TRBV12-3 or TRBV12-4 with TRBJ1-1; D ambiguous. The length of the CDR3 is 11 residues. Trimming pared 6 bases from V and 2 bases from J, leaving 4 bases between. CDR3 bases: TGTGCCAGCAGCCCTAACACTGAAGCTTTCTTT. Its translation is CASSPNTEAFF.

V usage is TRBV14 and J usage is TRBJ1-2; D gene unclear. Trimming removed 4 bases from V and 0 bases from J, with 3 bases in between. The CDR3 is made up of 12 amino acids. The germline V gene has CDR1 SGHDN and CDR2 FVKESK. CDR3 DNA: TGTGCCAGCAGCCGACCTAACTATGGCTACACCTTC. It specifies CASSRPNYGYTF.

The V and J genes are TRBV5-1 and TRBJ2-1; 11 bases agree with TRBD2. J lost 3 bases, V lost 3 bases, and 2 bases had no gene match. The CDR3 consists of 15 residues. Germline V gene sequence: CDR1 SGHRS, CDR2 YFSETQ. The CDR3 DNA follows: TGCGCCAGCAGCTATACTAGCGGGAGCTACAATGAGCAGTTCTTC. Protein: CASSYTSGSYNEQFF.

V usage is TRBV11-2 and J usage is TRBJ1-6; tentative D call: TRBD1 (5 bases). V was cut by 4 bases and J by 13 bases, with 20 bases left in between. CDR3 size: 15 residues. In germline, CDR1 is SGHAT, CDR2 FQNNGV. The CDR3 DNA reads as TGTGCCAGCAGCTCCCAGGTGAGGGGCGCAACGCCCCTCCACTTT. Translated: CASSSQVRGATPLHF.

The chain employs TRBV5-4 and TRBJ1-1; 8 bases line up with TRBD1. The germline gives CDR1 SGHNT, CDR2 YYREEE (reference sequence). The CDR3 loop spans 14 amino acids. V dropped 8 bases and J dropped 5; count of bases not matched to a gene: 11. CDR3: CASMFGQGSTEAFF. The CDR3 coding sequence is TGTGCCAGTATGTTTGGACAGGGTAGTACTGAAGCTTTCTTT.

The chain carries TRBV5-6 and TRBJ2-7; TRBD2 matches at 9 bases. The CDR3 consists of 14 residues. From germline, CDR1 is SGHDT and CDR2 YYEEEE. The V gene end was trimmed by 4 bases and the J gene end by 4 bases; junction bases not matched to a gene: 6. The CDR3 region has the DNA TGTGCCAGCAGCGCGGGACTAGCTGCTTACGAGCAGTACTTC. As protein: CASSAGLAAYEQYF.

V gene TRBV12-3 or TRBV12-4 combines with J gene TRBJ1-2; D may be TRBD1 (6 bases). The ends were cut back, 4 bases at V and 8 bases at J, with 11 bases in the middle. There are 12 residues in the CDR3. CDR3 coding DNA: TGTGCCAGCAGTTCCAGGGGTTACGGCTACACCTTC. Translating gives CASSSRGYGYTF.

CDR3 in amino acids: CASSSEGLDGYTF. CDR3 DNA sequence: TGTGCCAGCAGCAGCGAAGGGCTGGATGGCTACACCTTC. The V and J genes are TRBV21-1 and TRBJ1-2. TRBV21-1 corresponds to a pseudogene. The CDR3 contains 13 residues.

This clone appeared once. This chain joins TRBV7-2 and TRBJ1-2; D is unclear. In germline, CDR1 is SGHTA, CDR2 FQGNSA. Trimming cost V 6 bases and J 8 bases, with 16 bases left between them. The CDR3 length is 13 residues. Here the CDR3 DNA reads TGTGCCAGCAGTCCTTCAGGTCTGAGCGGCTACACCTTC. As protein: CASSPSGLSGYTF. Full variable domain (rest looked up from reference TRBV7-2 and TRBJ1-2): GAGVSQSPSNKVTEKGKDVELRCDPISGHTALYWYRQSLGQGLEFLIYFQGNSAPDKSGLPSDRFSAERTGGSVSTLTIQRTQQEDSAVYLCASSPSGLSGYTFGSGTRLTVV.

The chain is built from TRBV15 and TRBJ2-6, with D possibly being TRBD2 (6 bases). In germline, CDR1 is LNHNV, CDR2 YYDKDF (reference sequence). CDR3 size: 16 residues. V lost 5 bases, J lost 1 base, and 12 bases lay in between. CDR3 in amino acids: CATSGGATSGANVLTF. The CDR3 DNA follows: TGTGCCACCAGCGGCGGGGCGACTTCTGGGGCCAACGTCCTGACTTTC.

The chain links TRBV5-1 to TRBJ2-3; 7 nucleotides match TRBD2. The CDR3 runs 17 residues. With 4 bases clipped from V and 2 bases from J, the junction kept 13 bases outside the gene matches. Germline V lookup: CDR1 SGHRS, CDR2 YFSETQ. DNA for the CDR3: TGCGCCAGCAGCACCGGGACTATCGGATCGGCCACAGATACGCAGTATTTT. Residues: CASSTGTIGSATDTQYF.